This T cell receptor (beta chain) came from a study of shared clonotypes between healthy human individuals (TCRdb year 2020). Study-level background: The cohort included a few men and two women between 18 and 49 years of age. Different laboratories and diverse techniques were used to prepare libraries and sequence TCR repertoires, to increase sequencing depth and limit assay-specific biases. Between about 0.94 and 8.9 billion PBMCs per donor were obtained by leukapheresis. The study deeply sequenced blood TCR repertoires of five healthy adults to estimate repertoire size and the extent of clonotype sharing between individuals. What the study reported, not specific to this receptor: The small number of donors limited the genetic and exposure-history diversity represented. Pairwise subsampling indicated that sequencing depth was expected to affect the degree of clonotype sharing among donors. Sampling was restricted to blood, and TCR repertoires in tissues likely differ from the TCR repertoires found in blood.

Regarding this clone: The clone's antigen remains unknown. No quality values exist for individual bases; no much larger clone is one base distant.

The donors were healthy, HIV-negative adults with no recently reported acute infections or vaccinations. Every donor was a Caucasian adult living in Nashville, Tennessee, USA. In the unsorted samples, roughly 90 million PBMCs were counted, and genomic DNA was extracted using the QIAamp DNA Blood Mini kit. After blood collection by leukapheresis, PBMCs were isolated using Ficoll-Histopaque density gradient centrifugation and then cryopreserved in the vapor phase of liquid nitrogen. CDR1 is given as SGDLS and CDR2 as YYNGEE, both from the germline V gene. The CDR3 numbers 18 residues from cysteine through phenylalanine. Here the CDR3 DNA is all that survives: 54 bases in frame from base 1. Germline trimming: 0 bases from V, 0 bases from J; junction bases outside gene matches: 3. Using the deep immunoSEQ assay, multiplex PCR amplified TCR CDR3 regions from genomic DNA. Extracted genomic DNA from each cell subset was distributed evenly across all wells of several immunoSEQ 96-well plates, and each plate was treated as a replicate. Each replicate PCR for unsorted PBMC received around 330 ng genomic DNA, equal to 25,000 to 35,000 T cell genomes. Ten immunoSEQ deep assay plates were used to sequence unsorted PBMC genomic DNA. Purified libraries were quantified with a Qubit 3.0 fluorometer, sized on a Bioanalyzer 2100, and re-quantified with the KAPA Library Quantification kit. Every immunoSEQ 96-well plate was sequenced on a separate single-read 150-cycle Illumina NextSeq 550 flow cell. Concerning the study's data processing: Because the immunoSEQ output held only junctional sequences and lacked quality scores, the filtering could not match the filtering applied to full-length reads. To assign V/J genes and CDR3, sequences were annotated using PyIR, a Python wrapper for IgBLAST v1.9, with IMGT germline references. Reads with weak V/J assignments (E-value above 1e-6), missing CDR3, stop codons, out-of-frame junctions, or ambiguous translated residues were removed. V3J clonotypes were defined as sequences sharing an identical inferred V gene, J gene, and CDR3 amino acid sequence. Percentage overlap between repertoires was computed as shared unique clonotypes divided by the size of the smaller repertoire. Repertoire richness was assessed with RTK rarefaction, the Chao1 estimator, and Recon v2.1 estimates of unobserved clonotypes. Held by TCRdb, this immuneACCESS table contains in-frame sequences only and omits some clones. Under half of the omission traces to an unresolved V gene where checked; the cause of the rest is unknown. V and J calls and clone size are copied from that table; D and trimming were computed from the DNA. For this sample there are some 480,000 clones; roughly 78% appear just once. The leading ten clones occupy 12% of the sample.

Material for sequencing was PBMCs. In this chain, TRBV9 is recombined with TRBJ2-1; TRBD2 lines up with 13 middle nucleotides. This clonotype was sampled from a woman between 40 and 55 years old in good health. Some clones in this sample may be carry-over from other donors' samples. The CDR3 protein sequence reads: CASSVGLAGGHSYNEQFF. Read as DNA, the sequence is TGTGCCAGCAGCGTAGGACTAGCGGGAGGCCACTCCTACAATGAGCAGTTCTTC.